These 24 T cell receptor beta chains originate from one sample sequenced in a study of OX40 agonist ivuxolimab in advanced cancers. The method was immunoSEQ multiplex PCR; TCRdb's version includes in-frame clones alone and lacks a portion of them. Of 65,000 to 80,000 clones listed, approximately 86% are singletons. The specimen was CD4+ or CD8+ T cells sorted from blood, collected in a trial of the OX40 agonist ivuxolimab. The receptors stem from an adult with an advanced solid tumor such as melanoma, head and neck, liver or kidney cancer.

DNA for the CDR3: TGTGCCAGCAGGGGGTCAGGGATGAATGAGCAGTTCTTC. This translates into CASRGSGMNEQFF. The rearrangement joins TRBV6-1 to TRBJ2-1; D may be TRBD1 (5 bases). Germline assignment: CDR1 MNHNS and CDR2 SASEGT. V lost 6 bases to trimming and J lost 7 bases, with 13 bases between them. The CDR3 consists of 13 residues.

This chain uses TRBV5-4 with TRBJ2-3; D is unresolved. Trimming cost V 4 bases and J 6 bases, with 12 bases left between them. This CDR3 is 13 amino acids long. Germline V CDR1 and CDR2: SGHNT, YYREEE (reference sequence). The CDR3 DNA follows: TGTGCCAGCAGCCCCGCAGCTATGGATACGCAGTATTTT. It is translated as CASSPAAMDTQYF.

This clone was seen only a few times. Within the sample, other DNA sequences also encode this same CDR3. J is TRBJ2-7 and V is TRBV28; D unclear. CDR3 length: 11 amino acids. Germline V lookup: CDR1 MDHEN, CDR2 SYDVKM. Trimming pared 4 bases from V and 3 bases from J, leaving 4 bases between. The CDR3 loop reads CASSSRYEQYF. DNA for the CDR3: TGTGCCAGCAGTTCCCGCTACGAGCAGTACTTC.

The gene calls are TRBV28 and TRBJ2-4; D unresolved. V was trimmed by 8 bases and J by 1 base, leaving 27 bases between them. Germline values: CDR1 MDHEN, CDR2 SYDVKM. The CDR3 loop spans 19 amino acids. CDR3: CASSPWRTLDFDAKNIQYF. The CDR3, as DNA: TGTGCCAGCTCGCCGTGGAGAACCCTTGATTTTGACGCCAAAAACATTCAGTACTTC. Drawing the rest from reference TRBV28 and TRBJ2-4, the complete variable domain is DVKVTQSSRYLVKRTGEKVFLECVQDMDHENMFWYRQDPGLGLRLIYFSYDVKMKEKGDIPEGYSVSREKKERFSLILESASTNQTSMYLCASSPWRTLDFDAKNIQYFGAGTRLSVL.

The chain uses TRBV19 and TRBJ2-5; D is possibly TRBD1 or TRBD2 (5 bases each). This CDR3 spans 15 amino acids. Trimming removed 5 bases from V and 4 bases from J, with 17 bases in between. Germline V lookup: CDR1 LNHDA, CDR2 SQIVND (reference sequence). The CDR3 is CASSPNRGLGETQYF. CDR3 coding DNA: TGTGCCAGTAGTCCGAACCGGGGCCTGGGAGAGACCCAGTACTTC.

V usage is TRBV19 and J usage is TRBJ2-1; D gene unclear. Germline CDR1 reads LNHDA; CDR2 reads SQIVND (reference sequence). CDR3 length: 15 residues. V was shortened by 4 bases and J by 1 base, with 11 bases between the two germline ends. This CDR3 is CASSTRWGSYNEQFF. DNA for the CDR3: TGTGCCAGTAGTACACGGTGGGGTTCCTACAATGAGCAGTTCTTC.

V is TRBV10-1 and J is TRBJ2-3; D is uncertain. V dropped 6 bases and J dropped 2 bases, with 9 bases sitting between them. This CDR3 comprises 13 residues. The germline V gene encodes CDR1 WNHNN and CDR2 SYGVQD (reference sequence). CDR3 nucleotide sequence: TGCGCCAGCAGCAACCCTACCACAGATACGCAGTATTTT. Encoded protein: CASSNPTTDTQYF.

The sample holds one count of this clone. The CDR3 here is CASNLGRNQETQYF. As DNA, the CDR3 is TGTGCCAGCAACCTTGGGCGGAACCAAGAGACCCAGTACTTC. This chain connects TRBV2 to TRBJ2-5; D is undetermined. Germline CDR1 reads SNHLY; CDR2 reads FYNNEI. V lost 7 bases and J 0 bases, leaving 12 bases between the germline ends. There are 14 residues in the CDR3.

The chain links TRBV2 to TRBJ2-3, with 9 nucleotides matching TRBD1. This CDR3 comprises 14 residues. CDR1 is SNHLY, CDR2 FYNNEI, per germline. Unmatched junction bases numbered 7, after V lost 10 bases and J lost 2 bases. The CDR3 bases are TGTGCCACTTCACAGGGGGCTTCCACAGATACGCAGTATTTT. Encoded protein: CATSQGASTDTQYF. Filled out from reference TRBV2 and TRBJ2-3, the complete variable domain reads EPEVTQTPSHQVTQMGQEVILRCVPISNHLYFYWYRQILGQKVEFLVSFYNNEISEKSEIFDDQFSVERPDGSNFTLKIRSTKLEDSAMYFCATSQGASTDTQYFGPGTRLTVL.

This clone was seen just once. The rearrangement links TRBV5-1 to TRBJ2-2; the D is unclear. The CDR3 runs 14 residues. V was clipped by 0 bases and J by 4 bases, with 7 bases between them. CDR1 is SGHRS and CDR2 is YFSETQ in the germline V gene. The CDR3 region is CASSLDATTGELFF. CDR3 in DNA: TGCGCCAGCAGCTTGGACGCTACCACCGGGGAGCTGTTTTTT.

The chain couples TRBV5-4 to TRBJ2-5, with 8 bases identical to TRBD1. The CDR3 has 14 amino acids. V shed 4 bases and J 5 bases; nucleotides not matched to a gene: 7. Per the germline V gene, CDR1 is SGHNT and CDR2 is YYREEE (reference sequence). The CDR3 sequence: CASSVTGAVETQYF. CDR3 in DNA: TGTGCCAGCAGCGTGACAGGGGCAGTGGAGACCCAGTACTTC.

The rearrangement links TRBV10-3 to TRBJ1-2; D remains ambiguous. Germline lookup yields CDR1 ENHRY and CDR2 SYGVKD. This CDR3 has 11 amino acids. V shed 3 bases and J shed 6 bases, with 5 bases lying between them. This CDR3 reads CAISDGNGYTF. CDR3 nucleotides: TGTGCCATCAGTGACGGGAATGGCTACACCTTC.

The chain couples TRBV7-2 to TRBJ2-1; D remains unclear. Trimming removed 5 bases at V and 10 bases at J, with 15 bases between. CDR1 and CDR2 (germline): SGHTA, FQGNSA. CDR3 size: 13 residues. The CDR3 loop is CASSPRLTREQFF. In DNA form, the CDR3 reads TGTGCCAGCAGCCCAAGACTGACAAGGGAGCAGTTCTTC.

This clone was observed a single time. V usage is TRBV6-1 and J usage is TRBJ1-2, with a possible D match to TRBD1 (5 bases). The germline gives CDR1 MNHNS, CDR2 SASEGT. V gave up 6 bases and J gave up 4 bases, with 12 bases separating them. CDR3 length: 13 amino acids. In DNA, the CDR3 is TGTGCCAGCAGCCCCGGCAGGGTCTATGGCTACACCTTC. Translation: CASSPGRVYGYTF.

J is TRBJ2-6 and V is TRBV4-2; D remains ambiguous. This CDR3 spans 15 amino acids. Germline V gives CDR1 LGHNA, CDR2 YNFKEQ. V lost 1 base to trimming and J lost 0 bases, with 4 bases between them. The CDR3 reads CASSQVPSGANVLTF. The CDR3 DNA reads as TGTGCCAGCAGCCAAGTACCCTCTGGGGCCAACGTCCTGACTTTC.

V and J are TRBV19 and TRBJ1-6; 8 bases agree with TRBD1. The CDR3 has 14 residues. Germline-derived CDR1 and CDR2 are LNHDA and SQIVND (reference sequence). V gave up 3 bases and J gave up 9 bases; unmatched junction bases: 4. CDR3 coding DNA: TGTGCCAGTAGTATGGGGGACAGGCCTTCACCCCTCCACTTT. Translated: CASSMGDRPSPLHF.

This chain uses TRBV29-1 with TRBJ1-2; 8 bases line up with TRBD1. V lost 3 bases, J lost 4 bases, and 13 bases stayed unmatched. Germline V lookup: CDR1 SQVTM, CDR2 ANQGSEA. CDR3 size: 16 residues. The CDR3 sequence is CSVDGRGRGEGYGYTF. The CDR3 DNA reads TGCAGCGTTGACGGCAGGGGGCGCGGGGAAGGCTATGGCTACACCTTC.

The genes are TRBV28 and TRBJ2-7, with D unclear. Germline-derived CDR1 and CDR2 are MDHEN and SYDVKM. The CDR3 loop spans 12 amino acids. Trimming pared 7 bases from V and 3 bases from J, leaving 10 bases between. The CDR3 region has the DNA TGTGCCAGCACCAAGGCAAGCTACGAGCAGTACTTC. This encodes CASTKASYEQYF.

V gene TRBV11-2 combines with J gene TRBJ2-3; 11 positions agree with TRBD2. The V segment lost 5 bases and the J segment 0 bases; nucleotides outside the gene matches: 7. The CDR3 has 17 amino acids. CDR1 and CDR2 (germline): SGHAT, FQNNGV. CDR3 sequence: CASSRTSGSASTDTQYF. CDR3 DNA sequence: TGTGCCAGCAGCCGGACTAGCGGGTCCGCTAGCACAGATACGCAGTATTTT.

This chain connects TRBV6-5 to TRBJ1-4, with D unresolved. Germline V lookup: CDR1 MNHEY, CDR2 SVGAGI. The CDR3 is 12 amino acids. Trimming stripped 5 bases from V and 0 bases from J, with 1 base between. Written as DNA, the CDR3 is TGTGCCAGCAGTACAACTAATGAAAAACTGTTTTTT. Its protein product is CASSTTNEKLFF.

V usage is TRBV28 and J usage is TRBJ1-1, with D unclear. This CDR3 region has 15 residues. Germline V gene lookup returns CDR1 MDHEN and CDR2 SYDVKM. Trimming pared 0 bases from V and 4 bases from J, leaving 12 bases between. CDR3 sequence (DNA): TGTGCCAGCAGTTTATGGGGCTCCGGGCGCACTGAAGCTTTCTTT. Translating it yields CASSLWGSGRTEAFF.

The chain has TRBV7-9 and TRBJ1-5; D possibly corresponds to TRBD1 (5 bases). Germline V lookup: CDR1 SEHNR, CDR2 FQNEAQ (reference sequence). The CDR3 has 13 residues. Trimming shortened V by 5 bases and J by 10 bases, and 15 bases separated the two germline ends. Here the CDR3 DNA reads TGTGCCAGCAGCATTACGGGGGAGGGACCCCAGCATTTT. This codes for CASSITGEGPQHF.

This clone was picked up one time. The chain joins TRBV9 to TRBJ2-2; D gene uncertain. The germline V gene has CDR1 SGDLS and CDR2 YYNGEE. V was pared by 0 bases and J by 4 bases, with 10 bases between. The CDR3 extends over 15 amino acids. The DNA for the CDR3 is TGTGCCAGCAGCGTAGTGAGCACCATCACCGGGGAGCTGTTTTTT. This translates into CASSVVSTITGELFF.

The chain combines TRBV19 with TRBJ1-1; D remains unclear. The ends were cut back, 6 bases at V and 0 bases at J, with 14 bases in the middle. Germline V CDR1 and CDR2: LNHDA, SQIVND (reference sequence). The CDR3 covers 15 residues. The CDR3, as DNA: TGTGCCAGTAGATCCCCCGCCGGGGTGAACACTGAAGCTTTCTTT. Translation gives CASRSPAGVNTEAFF.